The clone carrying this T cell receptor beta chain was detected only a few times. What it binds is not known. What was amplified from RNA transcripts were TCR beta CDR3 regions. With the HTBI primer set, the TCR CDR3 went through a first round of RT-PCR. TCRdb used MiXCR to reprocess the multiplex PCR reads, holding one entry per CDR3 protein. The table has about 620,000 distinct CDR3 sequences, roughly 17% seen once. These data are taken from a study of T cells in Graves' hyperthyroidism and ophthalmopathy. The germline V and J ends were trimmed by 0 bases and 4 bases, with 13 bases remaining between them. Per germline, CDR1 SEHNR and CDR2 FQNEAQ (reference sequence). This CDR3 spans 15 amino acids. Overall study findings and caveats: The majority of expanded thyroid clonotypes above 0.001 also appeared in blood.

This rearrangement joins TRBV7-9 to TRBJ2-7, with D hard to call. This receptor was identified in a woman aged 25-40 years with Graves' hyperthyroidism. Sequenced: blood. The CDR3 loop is CASSLARFVGYEQYF. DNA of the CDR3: TGTGCCAGCAGCTTAGCCCGGTTTGTAGGATACGAGCAGTACTTC.